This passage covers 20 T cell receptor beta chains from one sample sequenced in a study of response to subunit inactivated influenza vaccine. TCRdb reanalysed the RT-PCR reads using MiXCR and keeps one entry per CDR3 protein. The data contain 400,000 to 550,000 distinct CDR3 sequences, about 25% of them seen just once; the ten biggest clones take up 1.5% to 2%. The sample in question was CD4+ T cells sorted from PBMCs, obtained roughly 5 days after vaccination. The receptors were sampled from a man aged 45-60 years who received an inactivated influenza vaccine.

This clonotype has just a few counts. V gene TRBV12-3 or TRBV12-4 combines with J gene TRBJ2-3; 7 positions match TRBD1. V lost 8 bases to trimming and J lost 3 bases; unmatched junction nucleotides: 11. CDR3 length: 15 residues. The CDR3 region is CASQRDRVGTDTQYF. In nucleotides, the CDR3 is TGTGCCAGCCAACGTGACAGGGTGGGGACAGATACGCAGTATTTT.

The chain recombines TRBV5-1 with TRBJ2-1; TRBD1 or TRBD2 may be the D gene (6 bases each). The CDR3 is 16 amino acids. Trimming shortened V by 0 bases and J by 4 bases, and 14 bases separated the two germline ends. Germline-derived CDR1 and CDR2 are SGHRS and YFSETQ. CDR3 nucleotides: TGCGCCAGCAGCTTGGTGGGCGGGACACGATACAATGAGCAGTTCTTC. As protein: CASSLVGGTRYNEQFF.

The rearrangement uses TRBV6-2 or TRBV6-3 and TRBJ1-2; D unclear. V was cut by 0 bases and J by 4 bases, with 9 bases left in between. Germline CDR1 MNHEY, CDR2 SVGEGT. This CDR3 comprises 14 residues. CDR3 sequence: CASSYSEAFYGYTF. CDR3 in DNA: TGTGCCAGCAGTTACTCGGAAGCATTCTATGGCTACACCTTC.

The DNA for the CDR3 is TGCAGTGCATCACATGTCGAGCAGTACTTC. Its protein is CSASHVEQYF. V usage is TRBV20-1 and J usage is TRBJ2-7; D gene uncertain. V lost 6 bases and J 6 bases, leaving 9 bases between the germline ends. This CDR3 has 10 amino acids. From germline, CDR1 is DFQATT and CDR2 SNEGSKA (reference sequence).

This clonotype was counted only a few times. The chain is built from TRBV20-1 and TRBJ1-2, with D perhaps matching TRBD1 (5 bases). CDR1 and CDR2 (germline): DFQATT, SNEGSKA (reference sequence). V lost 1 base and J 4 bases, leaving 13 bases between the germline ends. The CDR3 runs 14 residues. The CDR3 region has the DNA TGCAGTGCTAGAGTGTGGGGGGAACTCTATGGCTACACCTTC. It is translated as CSARVWGELYGYTF.

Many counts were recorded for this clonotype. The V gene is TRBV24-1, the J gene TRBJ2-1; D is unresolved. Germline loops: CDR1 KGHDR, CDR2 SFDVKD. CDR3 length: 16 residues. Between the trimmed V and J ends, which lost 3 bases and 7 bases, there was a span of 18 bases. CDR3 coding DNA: TGTGCCACCAGTGATCCCGGGTATACAGATGTAAATGAGCAGTTCTTC. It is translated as CATSDPGYTDVNEQFF.

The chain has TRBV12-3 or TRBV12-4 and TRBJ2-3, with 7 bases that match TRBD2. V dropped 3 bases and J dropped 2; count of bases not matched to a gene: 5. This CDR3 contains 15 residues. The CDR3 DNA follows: TGTGCCAGCAGTTTGATGGGACTACCCACAGATACGCAGTATTTT. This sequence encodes CASSLMGLPTDTQYF.

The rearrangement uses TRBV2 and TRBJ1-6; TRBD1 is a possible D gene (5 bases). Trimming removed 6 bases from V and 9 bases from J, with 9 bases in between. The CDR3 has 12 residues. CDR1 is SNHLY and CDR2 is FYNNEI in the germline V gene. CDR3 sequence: CASRPGLSPLHF. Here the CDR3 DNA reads TGTGCCAGCAGACCGGGGCTTTCACCCCTCCACTTT.

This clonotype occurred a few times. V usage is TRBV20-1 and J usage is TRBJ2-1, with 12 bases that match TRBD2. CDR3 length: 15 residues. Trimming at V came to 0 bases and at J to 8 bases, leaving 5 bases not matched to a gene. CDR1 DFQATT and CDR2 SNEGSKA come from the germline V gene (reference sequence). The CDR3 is CSARDQLAGGHEQFF. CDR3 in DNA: TGCAGTGCTAGAGATCAACTAGCGGGGGGTCATGAGCAGTTCTTC.

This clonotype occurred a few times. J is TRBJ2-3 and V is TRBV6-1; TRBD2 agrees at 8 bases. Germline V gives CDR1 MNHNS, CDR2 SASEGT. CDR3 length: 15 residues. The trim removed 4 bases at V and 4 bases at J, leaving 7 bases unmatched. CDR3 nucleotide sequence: TGTGCCAGCAGTGGATCGGGACTAGGAGCAGATACGCAGTATTTT. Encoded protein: CASSGSGLGADTQYF.

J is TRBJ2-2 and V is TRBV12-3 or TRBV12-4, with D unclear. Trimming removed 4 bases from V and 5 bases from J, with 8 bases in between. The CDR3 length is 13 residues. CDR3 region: CASSSWVTGELFF. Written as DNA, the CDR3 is TGTGCCAGCAGTTCGTGGGTAACCGGGGAGCTGTTTTTT.

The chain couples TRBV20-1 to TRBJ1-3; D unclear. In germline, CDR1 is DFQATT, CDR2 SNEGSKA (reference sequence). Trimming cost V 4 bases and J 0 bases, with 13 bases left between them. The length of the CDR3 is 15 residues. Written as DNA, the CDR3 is TGCAGTGCTAAAGGCAGGCCTATCTCTGGAAACACCATATATTTT. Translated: CSAKGRPISGNTIYF.

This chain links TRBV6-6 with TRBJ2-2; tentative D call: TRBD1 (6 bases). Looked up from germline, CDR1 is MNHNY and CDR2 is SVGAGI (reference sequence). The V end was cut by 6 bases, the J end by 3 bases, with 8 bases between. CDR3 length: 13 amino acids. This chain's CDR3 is CASSNRDTGELFF. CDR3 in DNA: TGTGCCAGCAGCAACAGGGACACCGGGGAGCTGTTTTTT.

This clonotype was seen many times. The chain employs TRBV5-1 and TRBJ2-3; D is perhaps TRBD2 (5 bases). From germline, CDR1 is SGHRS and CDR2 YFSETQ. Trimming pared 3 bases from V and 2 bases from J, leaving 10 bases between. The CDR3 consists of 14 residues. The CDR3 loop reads CASSYGLDTDTQYF. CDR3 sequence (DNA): TGCGCCAGCAGCTACGGACTTGACACAGATACGCAGTATTTT.

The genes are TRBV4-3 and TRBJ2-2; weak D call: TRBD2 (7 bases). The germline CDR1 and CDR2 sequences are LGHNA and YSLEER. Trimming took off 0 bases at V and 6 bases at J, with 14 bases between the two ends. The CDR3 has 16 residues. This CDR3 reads CASSQERGGGAGELFF. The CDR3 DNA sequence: TGCGCCAGCAGCCAAGAGCGGGGAGGGGGAGCCGGGGAGCTGTTTTTT.

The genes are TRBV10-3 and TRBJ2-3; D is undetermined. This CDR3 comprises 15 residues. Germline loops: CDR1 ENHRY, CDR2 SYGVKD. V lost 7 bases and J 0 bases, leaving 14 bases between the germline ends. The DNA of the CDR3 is TGTGCCATCACGAACCCAGCTGCTAGCACAGATACGCAGTATTTT. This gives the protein CAITNPAASTDTQYF.

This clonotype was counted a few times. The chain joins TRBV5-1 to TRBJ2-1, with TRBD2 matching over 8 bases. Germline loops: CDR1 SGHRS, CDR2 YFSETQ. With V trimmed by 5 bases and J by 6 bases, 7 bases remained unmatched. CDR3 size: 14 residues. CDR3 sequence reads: CASRQSGSFNEQFF. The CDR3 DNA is TGCGCCAGCAGACAAAGCGGGAGCTTCAATGAGCAGTTCTTC.

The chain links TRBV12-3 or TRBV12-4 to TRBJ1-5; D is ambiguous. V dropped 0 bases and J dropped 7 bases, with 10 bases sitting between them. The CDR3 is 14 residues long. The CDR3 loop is CASSLAGNGQPQHF. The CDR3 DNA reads TGTGCCAGCAGTTTAGCTGGAAACGGCCAGCCCCAGCATTTT.

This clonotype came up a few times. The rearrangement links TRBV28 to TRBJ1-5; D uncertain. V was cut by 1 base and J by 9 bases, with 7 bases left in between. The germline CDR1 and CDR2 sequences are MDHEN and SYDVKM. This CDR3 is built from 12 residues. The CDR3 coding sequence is TGTGCCAGCAGTTTATTGGGTGGGCCCCAGCATTTT. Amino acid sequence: CASSLLGGPQHF.

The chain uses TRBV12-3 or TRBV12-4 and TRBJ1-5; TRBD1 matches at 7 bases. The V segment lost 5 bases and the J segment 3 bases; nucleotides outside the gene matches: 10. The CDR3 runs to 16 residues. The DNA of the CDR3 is TGTGCCAGCAGTCGAACAGGGGTCTCGGTCAATCAGCCCCAGCATTTT. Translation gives CASSRTGVSVNQPQHF.